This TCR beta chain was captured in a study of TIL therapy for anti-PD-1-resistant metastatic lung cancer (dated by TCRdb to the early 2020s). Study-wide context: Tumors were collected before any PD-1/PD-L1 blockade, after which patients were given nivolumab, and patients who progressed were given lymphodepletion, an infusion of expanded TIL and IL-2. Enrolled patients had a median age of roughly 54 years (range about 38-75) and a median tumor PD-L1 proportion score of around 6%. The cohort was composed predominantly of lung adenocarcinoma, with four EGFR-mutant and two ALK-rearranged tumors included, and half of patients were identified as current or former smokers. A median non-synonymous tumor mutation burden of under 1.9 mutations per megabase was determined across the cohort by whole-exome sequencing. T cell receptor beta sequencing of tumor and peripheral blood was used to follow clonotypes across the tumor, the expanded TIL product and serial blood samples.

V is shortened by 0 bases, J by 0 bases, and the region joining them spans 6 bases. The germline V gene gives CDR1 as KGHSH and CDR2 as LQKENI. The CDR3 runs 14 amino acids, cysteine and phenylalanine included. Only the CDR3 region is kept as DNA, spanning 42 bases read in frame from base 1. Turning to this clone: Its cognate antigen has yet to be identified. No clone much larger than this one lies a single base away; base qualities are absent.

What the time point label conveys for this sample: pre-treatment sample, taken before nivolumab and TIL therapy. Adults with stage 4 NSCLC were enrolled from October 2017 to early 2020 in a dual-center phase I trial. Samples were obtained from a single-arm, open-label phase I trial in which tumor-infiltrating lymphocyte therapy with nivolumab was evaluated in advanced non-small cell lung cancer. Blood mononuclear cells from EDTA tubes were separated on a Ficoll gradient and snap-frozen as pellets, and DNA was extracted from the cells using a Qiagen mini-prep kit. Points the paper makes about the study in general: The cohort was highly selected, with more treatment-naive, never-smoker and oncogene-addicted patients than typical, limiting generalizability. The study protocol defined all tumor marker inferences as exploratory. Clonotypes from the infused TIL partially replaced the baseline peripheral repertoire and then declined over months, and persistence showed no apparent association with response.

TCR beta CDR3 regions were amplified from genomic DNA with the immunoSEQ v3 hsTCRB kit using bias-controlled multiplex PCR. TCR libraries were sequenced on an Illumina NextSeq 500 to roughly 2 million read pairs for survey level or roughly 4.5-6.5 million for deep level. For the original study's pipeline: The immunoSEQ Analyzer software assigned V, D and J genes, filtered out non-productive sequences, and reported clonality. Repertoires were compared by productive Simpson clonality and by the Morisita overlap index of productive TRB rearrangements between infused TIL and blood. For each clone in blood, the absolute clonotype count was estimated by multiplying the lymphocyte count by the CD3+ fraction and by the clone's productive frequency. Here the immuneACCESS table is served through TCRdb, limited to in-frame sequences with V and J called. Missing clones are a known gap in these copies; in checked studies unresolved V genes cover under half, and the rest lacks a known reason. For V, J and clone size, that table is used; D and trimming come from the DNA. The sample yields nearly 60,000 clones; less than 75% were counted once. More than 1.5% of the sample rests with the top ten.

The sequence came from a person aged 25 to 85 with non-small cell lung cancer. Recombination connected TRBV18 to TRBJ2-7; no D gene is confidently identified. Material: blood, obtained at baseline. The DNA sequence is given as TGTGCCAGCTCACCACCGGCGAGCTCCTACGAGCAGTACTTC. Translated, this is CASSPPASSYEQYF. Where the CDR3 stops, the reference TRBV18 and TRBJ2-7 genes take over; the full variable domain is NAGVMQNPRHLVRRRGQEARLRCSPMKGHSHVYWYRQLPEEGLKFMVYLQKENIIDESGMPKERFSAEFPKEGPSILRIQQVVRGDSAAYFCASSPPASSYEQYFGPGTRLTVT.